This T cell receptor beta chain comes out of a study of shared clonotypes between healthy human individuals. Using about 220 ng DNA, approximately 27,000 T cell genomes, the sorted-subset replicate PCRs were run. Using immunoSEQ multiplex PCR, the repertoire was profiled, and TCRdb retains in-frame clones only, with some absent. The sample records hundreds of thousands of clones, around 67% being singletons. Findings of the study overall: Investigators expected sequencing depth to affect clonotype sharing among donors. Across four donors, naive CD4 shared 4.5% to 6%, naive CD8 more than 3%, memory CD4 roughly 2.3%, memory CD8 under 0.5%. What naive subsets generally showed was a larger estimated richness than memory subsets showed.

This CDR3 region has 17 residues. With 1 base clipped from V and 0 bases from J, the junction kept 6 bases outside the gene matches. From germline, CDR1 is PRHDT and CDR2 FYEKMQ (reference sequence). As regards this clone: Antigen: not known.

The source of this sequence is a woman aged 25 to 39 in good health. The chain recombines TRBV13 with TRBJ2-3; the match to TRBD2 covers 8 bases. The source material was memory CD4+ T cells sorted from blood. Indicated subset: CD45RA-negative fraction. CDR3 sequence: CASSLEPAGASTDTQYF. For the CDR3, the DNA is TGTGCCAGCAGCTTAGAACCAGCGGGGGCTAGCACAGATACGCAGTATTTT. The full variable domain, in which reference TRBV13 and TRBJ2-3 provide the parts outside the CDR3, is AAGVIQSPRHLIKEKRETATLKCYPIPRHDTVYWYQQGPGQDPQFLISFYEKMQSDKGSIPDRFSAQQFSDYHSELNMSSLELGDSALYFCASSLEPAGASTDTQYFGPGTRLTVL.